This TCR beta chain was captured in a study of identical twins (dated by TCRdb to 2015 to 2016). Context from the whole study: To test whether fetal clonotypes persist, the study used deep sequencing on TCR alpha and beta repertoires from monozygotic twins, unrelated adults of various ages, and cord blood. Replicate twin experiments were performed at different times using different library preparation protocols to rule out contamination.

The library was generated by 5' RACE. TCRdb lists the instrument as Illumina HiSeq 2000. A universal primer binding site was added through template switching, and the final cDNA carried a unique molecular identifier so that TCR cDNA molecules could be counted accurately. First-strand cDNA for TCR alpha and beta chains was synthesized from specific primers in the conserved constant-segment region. Each cDNA library was double barcoded, with a SMART-Mk sample barcode plus Illumina barcodes, to control for contamination. TruSeq adapter sequences, together with Illumina sample barcodes, were added in two successive PCR steps. The Illumina HiSeq platform was used with custom primers to sequence TCR alpha and beta cDNA libraries. The authors processed their data as follows. MiGEC processed the raw reads to extract unique molecular identifiers, while MiXCR was used to determine the CDR3 positions. For each individual, recombination models were inferred using an EM algorithm with the repgenHMM and IGoR tools. The analysis of shared clonotypes was done with the tcR package in R, with sharing normalized by the product of cloneset sizes. To study raw recombination free of thymic and clonal selection effects, out-of-frame nonproductive sequences were analyzed. TCRdb trimmed public reads at Q25 via fastp, called clones via MiXCR and kept in-frame beta chains. For every CDR3 protein sequence, its rows merge into one entry that carries the most common genes and DNA. V and J calls and clone size were set by TCRdb, not the authors. A total of 1.5 million to 2 million distinct CDR3 sequences appear in this sample, under 35% of them only once. The ten largest make up 0.25% to 0.3% of the sample.

Summary of the overall study and its limitations: In monozygotic twins, out-of-frame TCR alpha sharing was systematically underestimated by recombination models, although the models agreed with sharing between unrelated individuals. Invariant T cells such as MAIT and iNKT could partly confound zero-insertion analyses, though diverse VJ usage argued against this for most clonotypes. Compared with coincidental sharing between unrelated individuals, out-of-frame TCR alpha sequences shared between twins had an excess of sequences with low generation probability. Abundant cord blood beta clonotypes carried fewer insertions; young adult naive repertoires showed a weaker similar trend, while memory repertoires showed none. Because the same donors could not be followed over many years, the conclusions relied on cross-sectional statistical analysis. In beta out-of-frame sequences, excess twin sharing was weaker, because having fewer shared sequences lowered the signal-to-noise ratio.

Every donor in the study was a healthy Caucasian. This clonotype occurred many times. No cognate antigen has been identified for it. Base qualities are not provided; no much larger clone lies one nucleotide away. Looking up the germline V gene yields CDR1 ENHRY and CDR2 SYGVKD. The junction shows trimming of 6 bases on V and 4 bases on J, and the gene matches do not reach 0 bases of it. From its cysteine to its phenylalanine, the CDR3 spans 13 amino acids. The only DNA kept is the CDR3, 39 bases in frame from the first base. Sequences were obtained from cord blood. The TCR was taken from a newborn girl in good health. The V and J segments used are TRBV10-3 and TRBJ2-5, with TRBD2 identical over 12 junction bases. The CDR3 corresponds to CAIRGLAGETQYF. The DNA is TGTGCCATCAGGGGACTAGCGGGAGAGACCCAGTACTTC.